This entry describes one T cell receptor beta chain. This clone was found a few times. The antigen this receptor binds is unknown. Within one base of it there is no much larger clone, and no base qualities were kept. The data belong to a study of blood T cell repertoires in COVID-19 (dated by TCRdb to about 2020). In the study overall: Samples covering the acute and convalescent phases of COVID-19 were provided by collaborators in the United States, Italy and Spain. The prospective study material was composed of cDNA or gDNA derived from T cells, B-cell-depleted T cells, or PBMCs. Deeply sampled blood TCRbeta repertoires from subjects exposed to, actively infected with, or recovered from COVID-19 were included in the dataset. The repertoires were released in a freely available public database intended as a resource for research on the immune response to SARS-CoV-2. Samples came from the ongoing ImmuneRACE study (first 160 participants) plus 1,254 subjects from 6 global collaborators. Nearly every sample came with metadata listing a de-identified subject ID, COVID-19 status, age in years and sex. Where HLA class I and class II types were available, the types were taken from metadata supplied by the sample provider, not from assay-based typing.

The CDR3 starts with the cysteine, ends with the phenylalanine, and has 14 residues. Only the CDR3 DNA is retained, 42 bases long and in frame from the first base. V is pruned by 4 bases and J by 0 bases, leaving 4 bases of the junction without a gene match. CDR1 SGHRS and CDR2 YFSETQ are derived from the germline V gene. General study outcomes and caveats: The amount of clinical and demographic metadata varied by source and participant and was provided uncurated.

TCRbeta CDR3 regions were amplified from genomic DNA by means of the immunoSEQ Assay, a bias-controlled multiplex PCR. Regarding the original processing steps: The number of nucleated cells in each sample was estimated from the amplification of reference gene primers within the assay. To quantify the absolute abundance of each unique TCRbeta CDR3 rearrangement, sequence reads were collapsed and filtered. For each sample, productive Simpson clonality was calculated as the square root of Simpson's diversity index across productive rearrangements. TCRdb stores this immuneACCESS table with in-frame sequences only. Part of the clones is absent; in the studies checked, under half of the shortfall reflects unresolved V genes, and no reason is known for the rest. That table is the source of V, J and clone size, and D and trimming were worked out from the DNA. The sample has approximately 140,000 clones on record, around four fifths of them singletons. The biggest ten clones account for around 35% of the sample.

The collaborating institutions used their own protocols to collect whole blood in K2EDTA tubes. For TCRbeta analysis, collaborators shipped samples in one of three forms: frozen whole blood, isolated PBMCs, or DNA extracted from either of those sample types. This sequence uses TRBV5-1 and TRBJ2-7; TRBD1 agrees with 7 junctional bases. This clonotype was obtained from a human donor in a cohort sampled during active COVID-19. Sequencing used peripheral blood. The CDR3 region has the sequence CASSLGQSSYEQYF. The DNA sequence is given as TGCGCCAGCAGCCTGGGACAGTCCTCCTACGAGCAGTACTTC.